Only a few counts were recorded for the clone carrying this T cell receptor beta chain. The data stem from a study of sequential checkpoint blockade in melanoma. Study details: Each arm's sequence ended with maintenance nivolumab.

As for treatment: randomized to nivolumab then ipilimumab (arm A) or the reverse (arm B). Trimming cost V 3 bases and J 5 bases, with 17 bases left between them. The length of the CDR3 is 16 residues. Germline-derived CDR1 and CDR2 are MGHRA and YSYEKL. Only in-frame clones appear in the TCRdb table, and some are missing; sequencing was by immunoSEQ multiplex PCR. The sample holds approximately 1,200 clones, around 20% seen once. The receptor was isolated from a human donor with melanoma. The sample in question was tumor tissue (inferred from file names), obtained from a patient given nivolumab and ipilimumab in sequence. The genes are TRBV4-1 and TRBJ2-1; the D gene could be TRBD1 or TRBD2 (7 bases each). The CDR3 nucleotides read TGCGCCAGCAGCCAGGCACCAGGGGGAGGGAACAATGAGCAGTTCTTC. It is translated as CASSQAPGGGNNEQFF.